This T cell receptor (beta chain) was documented in a study of neoadjuvant nivolumab and ipilimumab in lung cancer. Overall study results and limits: Blood richness before therapy tracked richness in tumors resected after neoadjuvant therapy.

This CDR3 has 16 amino acids. V was shortened by 0 bases and J by 7 bases, with 19 bases between the two germline ends. From germline, CDR1 is MGHRA and CDR2 YSYEKL. This clone came up a few times. Antigen specificity is unknown. Repertoires were generated with immunoSEQ multiplex PCR, while TCRdb's copy carries only in-frame clones and drops some. The profile shows 6,500 to 8,500 clones, around 77% of them singletons. The sample here was tumor tissue, taken after neoadjuvant nivolumab, alone or with ipilimumab, at or shortly before surgery. This TCR was sampled from an adult with non-small cell lung cancer. This chain uses TRBV4-1 with TRBJ2-7; D may be TRBD2 (7 bases). Here the CDR3 DNA reads TGCGCCAGCAGCCAAGATTTGGCTAGGGGGGGTCTAGAGCAGTACTTC. Its translation: CASSQDLARGGLEQYF.